The T cell receptor beta chain under discussion was sequenced for a study of blood T cell repertoires in COVID-19. The wider study: The origin of the acute and convalescent COVID-19 samples was the United States, Italy and Spain.

Under the authors' procedure: Quantification of nucleated cells was approximated via reference gene primer amplification. Some clones are missing from TCRdb's copy, which holds only in-frame ones; the method was immunoSEQ multiplex PCR. The V and J calls and clone size come from that table; D and trimming were worked out from the DNA. The profile shows approximately 200,000 clones, 70% to 90% of them singletons. Germline loops: CDR1 LGHNA, CDR2 YSLEER. The CDR3 has 16 amino acids. With 1 base removed from V and 2 bases from J, the gap between germline ends came to 14 bases. The sequenced sample was peripheral blood. The TCR originated in a human donor with active or convalescent COVID-19. The donor label of this sample is uncertain. The V gene is TRBV4-3, the J gene TRBJ1-2; D is unresolved. CDR3 bases: TGCGCCAGCAGCCAAGTCGGAGCAAAAGCCAACTATGGCTACACCTTC. Protein product: CASSQVGAKANYGYTF.